The clone carrying this T cell receptor (beta chain) came up a few times. J lost 4 bases, V lost 5 bases, and 13 bases had no gene match. CDR1 DFQATT and CDR2 SNEGSKA come from the germline V gene (reference sequence). The CDR3 extends over 15 amino acids. This sample stems from a study of molecular identifiers for immune sequencing clone quantification. TCRdb fed the PCR reads into MiXCR, producing one record per CDR3 protein. This sample carries around 460,000 distinct CDR3 sequences, 20% to 25% of them seen once, and the ten largest clones take about 0.8%. Sequencing input: naive CD8+ T cells from blood, with Jurkat cell RNA spiked in. As for subset: FACS-sorted CD8+CD4-CCR7+CD45RA+ naive T cells. The sequence was collected from a human donor in good health. Some libraries in this study had Jurkat cell RNA spiked in. This chain links TRBV20-1 with TRBJ2-5; 7 bases fit TRBD2. In DNA form, the CDR3 reads TGCAGTGCTTGGTTCGTCCGGGGAGGGGTAGAGACCCAGTACTTC. It yields the protein CSAWFVRGGVETQYF.